Listed below are T cell receptor beta chains from one sample, sequenced in a study of blood T cell repertoires in COVID-19. Clones were sequenced by immunoSEQ multiplex PCR, and TCRdb holds only the in-frame ones, with some missing. This table holds approximately 330,000 clones, nearly 90% found once. Sequenced sample: PBMCs or T cells enriched from blood (not recorded which). The receptors originated from a woman aged 25 to 45 who had recovered from COVID-19. Each CDR3 is given with its conserved first and last residue. A D gene is named only where the DNA matches it firmly. The size entry is marked missing in some rows and otherwise reads once, few, many or a size class.

j_call d_call clone_size v_call cdr3_aa cdr3_nt
TRBJ2-7 TRBD1 . TRBV3-1/TRBV3-2 CASSHTDRGSYEQYF TGTGCCAGCAGCCATACGGACAGGGGCAGCTACGAGCAGTACTTC
TRBJ1-2 TRBD1 . TRBV27 CASSDPGTGLKGYTF TGTGCCAGCAGTGACCCCGGGACAGGATTGAAGGGCTACACCTTC
TRBJ1-2 . few TRBV18 CASSQGGSALNYGYTF TGTGCCAGCTCACAGGGGGGGTCGGCGCTTAACTATGGCTACACCTTC
TRBJ2-3 TRBD2 . TRBV27 CASSLSGTSGTNTDTQYF TGTGCCAGCAGTTTATCAGGGACTAGCGGGACTAACACAGATACGCAGTATTTT
TRBJ2-7 . . TRBV11-2 CASSPRGATSYEQYF TGTGCCAGCAGCCCCCGGGGGGCGACCTCCTACGAGCAGTACTTC
TRBJ2-1 . . TRBV7-2 CASSFGGGLGEQFF TGTGCCAGCAGCTTCGGGGGAGGTTTAGGTGAGCAGTTCTTC
TRBJ2-2 . . TRBV6-5 CASSYSSPGLAGELFF TGTGCCAGCAGTTACTCGAGTCCAGGGTTAGCCGGGGAGCTGTTTTTT
TRBJ2-1 TRBD2 . TRBV28 CASLSLAGSYNEQFF TGTGCCAGCCTTTCTCTAGCGGGTAGCTACAATGAGCAGTTCTTC
TRBJ2-3 . once TRBV11-1 CASRAPVADTQYF TGTGCCAGCAGGGCACCCGTCGCAGATACGCAGTATTTT
TRBJ1-1 . . TRBV9 CASSVAGGGTEAFF TGTGCCAGCAGCGTAGCCGGGGGAGGGACTGAAGCTTTCTTT
TRBJ1-1 . . TRBV19 CASRVSGGLTTEAFF TGTGCCAGTAGGGTTTCGGGGGGCTTGACGACTGAAGCTTTCTTT
TRBJ2-3 . . TRBV5-1 CASSLAGRGDTDTQYF TGCGCCAGCAGCTTGGCCGGACGGGGAGACACAGATACGCAGTATTTT
TRBJ1-2 TRBD1 once TRBV3-1/TRBV3-2 CASSQEVRTGHGYTF TGTGCCAGCAGCCAAGAAGTTCGGACAGGGCACGGCTACACCTTC
TRBJ1-1 . . TRBV27 CASSFVSIGNTEAFF TGTGCCAGCAGTTTCGTTAGCATAGGGAACACTGAAGCTTTCTTT
TRBJ1-2 . . TRBV19 CASTLAYETKNYGYTF TGTGCCAGTACCCTAGCGTACGAGACAAAGAACTATGGCTACACCTTC
TRBJ1-5 . . TRBV27 CASSLSVSNQPQHF TGTGCCAGCAGTTTATCCGTCAGCAATCAGCCCCAGCATTTT
TRBJ2-7 . . TRBV6-1 CASSESGRSYEQYF TGTGCCAGCAGTGAATCGGGGAGGTCCTACGAGCAGTACTTC
TRBJ2-4 . . TRBV6-2/TRBV6-3 CASSPRRGSKNIQYF TGTGCCAGCAGCCCCCGTAGGGGGTCCAAAAACATTCAGTACTTC
TRBJ2-5 TRBD1 once TRBV11-2 CASSLSGQGGETQYF TGTGCCAGCAGCCTTAGCGGACAGGGGGGAGAGACCCAGTACTTC
TRBJ2-1 TRBD2 . TRBV24-1 CATSDPQGGGIYNEQFF TGTGCCACCAGTGACCCGCAGGGCGGGGGGATCTACAATGAGCAGTTCTTC
TRBJ2-5 . . TRBV28 CASSPRGQVQETQYF TGTGCCAGCAGTCCCCGGGGACAAGTCCAAGAGACCCAGTACTTC
TRBJ2-7 TRBD1 . TRBV7-9 CASSWRTGQGDAEQYF TGTGCCAGCAGCTGGAGGACAGGGCAGGGGGACGCCGAGCAGTACTTC
TRBJ1-2 TRBD1 . TRBV14 CASFFTWDRISGNYGYTF TGTGCCAGCTTTTTTACCTGGGACAGAATTTCGGGGAACTATGGCTACACCTTC
TRBJ2-7 TRBD1 . TRBV10-3 CAISESTGISYEQYF TGTGCCATCAGTGAGTCGACAGGGATTAGCTACGAGCAGTACTTC
TRBJ1-5 TRBD1 . TRBV7-2 CASSPDRAGQPQHF TGTGCCAGCAGCCCAGACAGGGCTGGTCAGCCCCAGCATTTT
TRBJ2-5 . . TRBV18 CASSPSPQETQYF TGTGCCAGCTCACCGAGCCCTCAAGAGACCCAGTACTTC
TRBJ2-7 . . TRBV5-1 CASSSGFHLEQYF TGCGCCAGCAGCTCAGGTTTCCACCTCGAGCAGTACTTC
TRBJ2-7 TRBD1 . TRBV27 CASSLFADRGKTYEQYF TGTGCCAGCAGTTTATTCGCCGACAGGGGGAAAACCTACGAGCAGTACTTC
TRBJ2-2 . . TRBV6-5 CASSRTYAITGELFF TGTGCCAGCAGTCGTACCTACGCCATTACCGGGGAGCTGTTTTTT
TRBJ2-3 TRBD2 . TRBV10-3 CAISQTSGIPTDTQYF TGTGCCATCAGCCAGACTAGCGGCATACCCACAGATACGCAGTATTTT
TRBJ2-7 . . TRBV10-3 CAISAEGAGYEQYF TGTGCCATCAGTGCGGAGGGGGCGGGGTACGAGCAGTACTTC
TRBJ2-3 . . TRBV9 CASSGAGDTQYF TGTGCCAGCAGTGGGGCTGGAGATACGCAGTATTTT
TRBJ2-1 . . TRBV5-1 CASSLSGLGSGNEQFF TGCGCCAGCAGCTTGAGTGGACTCGGATCGGGCAATGAGCAGTTCTTC
TRBJ1-3 . . TRBV7-2 CASSLSGPGNTIYF TGTGCCAGCAGCTTATCAGGTCCTGGAAACACCATATATTTT
TRBJ1-3 . . TRBV19 CASSTRRTGNTIYF TGTGCCAGTAGTACTCGACGGACAGGAAACACCATATATTTT
TRBJ1-2 TRBD1 . TRBV4-1 CASSKTGTEFFYGYTF TGCGCCAGCAGCAAAACCGGGACAGAATTTTTCTATGGCTACACCTTC
TRBJ1-2 . . TRBV5-4 CASSLQDAGYGYTF TGTGCCAGCAGCTTACAGGATGCAGGGTATGGCTACACCTTC
TRBJ1-5 . . TRBV28 CASIPWESVVGNQPQHF TGTGCCAGCATCCCCTGGGAGTCCGTCGTTGGCAATCAGCCCCAGCATTTT
TRBJ1-3 TRBD1 . TRBV2 CASSAQGADSGNTIYF TGTGCCAGCAGTGCACAGGGGGCTGACTCTGGAAACACCATATATTTT
TRBJ2-2 . . TRBV21-1 CASSKDGRENTGELFF TGTGCCAGCAGCAAAGATGGTCGGGAGAACACCGGGGAGCTGTTTTTT
TRBJ2-1 TRBD2 . TRBV10-3 CAISGWLAGGSPYNEQFF TGTGCCATCAGTGGGTGGCTAGCGGGAGGATCACCCTACAATGAGCAGTTCTTC